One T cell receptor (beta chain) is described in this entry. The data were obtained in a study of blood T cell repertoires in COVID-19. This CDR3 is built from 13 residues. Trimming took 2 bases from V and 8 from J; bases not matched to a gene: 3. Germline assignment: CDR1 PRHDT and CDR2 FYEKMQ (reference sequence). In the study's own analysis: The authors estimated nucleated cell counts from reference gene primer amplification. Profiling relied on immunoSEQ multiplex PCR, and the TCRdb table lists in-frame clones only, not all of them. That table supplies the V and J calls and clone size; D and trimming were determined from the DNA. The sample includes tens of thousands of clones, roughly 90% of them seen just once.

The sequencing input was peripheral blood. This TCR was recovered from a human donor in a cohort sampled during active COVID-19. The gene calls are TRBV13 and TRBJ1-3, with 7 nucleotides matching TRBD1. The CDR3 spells CASSLQGEDTIYF. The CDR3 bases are TGTGCCAGCAGCTTACAGGGGGAGGACACCATATATTTT.